This T cell receptor beta chain was captured in a study of shared clonotypes between healthy human individuals. With 0 bases removed from V and 1 base from J, the gap between germline ends came to 12 bases. This CDR3 region has 16 residues. Germline lookup yields CDR1 ENHRY and CDR2 SYGVKD. Findings of the study overall: Researchers found naive subsets generally carried larger estimated richness than memory subsets.

Profiling relied on immunoSEQ multiplex PCR, and the TCRdb table lists in-frame clones only, not all of them. In the table there are 2,500,000 or so clones, roughly nine tenths of which are singletons. This clone occurred a few times. The antigen remains undetermined. A CD45RA-negative memory subset and a CD45RA+ naive subset were separated from the CD4+ cells. This sequence joins TRBV10-3 and TRBJ1-1, with D tentatively TRBD1 (6 bases). The sequenced material came from naive CD4+ T cells sorted from blood. Regarding subset: CD45RA+ positively selected. This receptor was taken from a man between 18 and 35 years old in good health. This chain's CDR3 is CAISESGASWNTEAFF. CDR3 coding DNA: TGTGCCATCAGTGAGTCGGGGGCCTCCTGGAACACTGAAGCTTTCTTT.